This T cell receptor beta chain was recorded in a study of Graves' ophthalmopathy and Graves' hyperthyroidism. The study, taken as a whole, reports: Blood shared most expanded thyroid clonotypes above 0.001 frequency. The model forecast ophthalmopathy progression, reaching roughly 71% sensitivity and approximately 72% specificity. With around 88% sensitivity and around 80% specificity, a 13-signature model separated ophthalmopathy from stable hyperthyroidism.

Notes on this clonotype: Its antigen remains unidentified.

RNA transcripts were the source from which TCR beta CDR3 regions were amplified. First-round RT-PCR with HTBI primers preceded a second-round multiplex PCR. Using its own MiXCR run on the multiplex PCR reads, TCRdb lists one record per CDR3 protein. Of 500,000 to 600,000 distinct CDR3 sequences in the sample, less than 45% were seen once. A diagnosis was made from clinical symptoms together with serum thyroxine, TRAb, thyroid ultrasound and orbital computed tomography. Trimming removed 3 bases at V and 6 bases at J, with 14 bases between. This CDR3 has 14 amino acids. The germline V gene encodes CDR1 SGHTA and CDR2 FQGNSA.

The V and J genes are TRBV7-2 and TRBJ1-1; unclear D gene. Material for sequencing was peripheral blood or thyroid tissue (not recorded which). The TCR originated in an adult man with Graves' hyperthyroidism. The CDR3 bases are TGTGCCAGCAGCTTTTTATCACATCAGTCTGAAGCTTTCTTT. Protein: CASSFLSHQSEAFF.